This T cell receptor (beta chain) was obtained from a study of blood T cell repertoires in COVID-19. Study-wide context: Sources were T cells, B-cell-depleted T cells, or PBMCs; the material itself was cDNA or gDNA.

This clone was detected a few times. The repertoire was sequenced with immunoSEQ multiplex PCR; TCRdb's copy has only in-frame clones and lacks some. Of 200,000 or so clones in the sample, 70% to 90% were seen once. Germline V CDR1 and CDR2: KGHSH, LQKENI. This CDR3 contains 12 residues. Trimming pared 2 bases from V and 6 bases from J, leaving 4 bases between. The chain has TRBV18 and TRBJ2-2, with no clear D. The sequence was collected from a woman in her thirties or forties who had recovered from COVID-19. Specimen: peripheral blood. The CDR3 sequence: CASSPSSGELFF. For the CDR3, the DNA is TGTGCCAGCTCACCATCTTCCGGGGAGCTGTTTTTT.